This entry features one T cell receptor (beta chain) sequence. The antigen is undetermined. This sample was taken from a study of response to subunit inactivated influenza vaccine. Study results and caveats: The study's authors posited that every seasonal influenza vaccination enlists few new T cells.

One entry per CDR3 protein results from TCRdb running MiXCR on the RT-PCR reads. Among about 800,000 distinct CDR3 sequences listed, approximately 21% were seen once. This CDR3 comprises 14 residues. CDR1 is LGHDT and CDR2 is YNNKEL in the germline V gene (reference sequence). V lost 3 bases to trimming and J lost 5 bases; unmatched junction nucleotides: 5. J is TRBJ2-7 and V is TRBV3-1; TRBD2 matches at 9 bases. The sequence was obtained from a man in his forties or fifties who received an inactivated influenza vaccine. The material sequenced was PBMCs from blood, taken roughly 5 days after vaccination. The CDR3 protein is CASSQGTSSNEQYF. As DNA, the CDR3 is TGTGCCAGCAGCCAGGGGACTAGCAGCAACGAGCAGTACTTC.